A selection of T cell receptor beta chains follows, all from one sample in a study of cytomegalovirus exposure and HLA in healthy donors. The data were produced by immunoSEQ multiplex PCR, yet TCRdb's version contains in-frame clones alone and is incomplete. Altogether approximately 150,000 clones are present, approximately 77% being singletons, with the ten largest covering 7.4%. The sample was PBMCs. These receptors all come from a male donor in good health and CMV-seropositive. Each CDR3 is given with its conserved first and last residue. The D gene is left open where the match is weak. Only some rows state a clone size, as once, few, many or a class for expanded clones.

few	TRBJ1-3	NA	TRBV6-5	CASSSPGGARNTIYF	TGTGCCAGCAGTTCTCCGGGAGGCGCCAGAAACACCATATATTTT
once	TRBJ2-1	NA	TRBV12-5	CASGSGNEQFF	TGTGCTAGTGGTAGCGGCAATGAGCAGTTCTTC
NA	TRBJ1-5	NA	TRBV1	CTSSREGPQHF	TGCACCAGCAGCAGGGAGGGGCCCCAGCATTTT
NA	TRBJ1-2	TRBD1	TRBV29-1	CSVDTGQGLGGYTF	TGCAGCGTTGACACTGGACAGGGCCTTGGGGGCTACACCTTC
NA	TRBJ2-7	NA	TRBV7-3	CASSLVAGHHEQYF	TGTGCCAGCAGCTTAGTTGCAGGTCACCACGAGCAGTACTTC
NA	TRBJ1-1	TRBD1	TRBV4-3	CASSQTYGTAQNTEAFF	TGCGCCAGCAGCCAAACATATGGGACAGCGCAGAACACTGAAGCTTTCTTT
NA	TRBJ2-3	NA	TRBV5-1	CASKGGSHLNTDTQYF	TGCGCCAGCAAGGGGGGGAGCCATTTAAACACAGATACGCAGTATTTT
NA	TRBJ1-1	NA	TRBV7-9	CSSSPRGVVNTEAFF	TGTTCCAGCAGCCCCCGGGGGGTAGTGAACACTGAAGCTTTCTTT
NA	TRBJ1-6	TRBD1	TRBV15	CAASRAGGNSPLHF	TGTGCCGCCAGCAGAGCAGGGGGAAATTCACCCCTCCACTTT
NA	TRBJ2-3	TRBD2	TRBV7-9	CASSLGLAGGPTDTQYF	TGTGCCAGCAGCTTAGGTCTGGCGGGGGGGCCCACAGATACGCAGTATTTT
NA	TRBJ1-2	NA	TRBV30	CATGRNYGYTF	TGTGCCACGGGGAGGAACTATGGCTACACCTTC
NA	TRBJ1-5	NA	TRBV7-8	CASSLRQTSNQPQHF	TGTGCCAGCAGCTTGAGGCAGACTAGCAATCAGCCCCAGCATTTT
NA	TRBJ2-7	TRBD1	TRBV27	CASSPSTGGEQYF	TGTGCCAGCAGTCCATCGACAGGGGGCGAGCAGTACTTC
NA	TRBJ2-2	NA	TRBV5-1	CASSWGLGSTGELFF	TGCGCCAGCAGCTGGGGGCTAGGGAGCACCGGGGAGCTGTTTTTT
NA	TRBJ2-5	TRBD2	TRBV5-1	CASSFLAGNQETQYF	TGCGCCAGCAGCTTCCTAGCGGGGAACCAAGAGACCCAGTACTTC
NA	TRBJ2-2	NA	TRBV2	CASSDGLRTGELFF	TGTGCCAGCAGTGACGGACTCCGCACCGGGGAGCTGTTTTTT
NA	TRBJ2-1	TRBD2	TRBV9	CASSPPEAGGGSEQFF	TGTGCCAGCAGCCCCCCAGAGGCGGGGGGAGGCAGTGAGCAGTTCTTC
NA	TRBJ1-1	TRBD1	TRBV10-1	CASRDDRGNGEAFF	TGCGCCAGCAGGGATGACAGGGGTAATGGTGAAGCTTTCTTT
once	TRBJ2-5	NA	TRBV6-5	CASSPRVAGTQYF	TGTGCCAGCAGTCCCAGGGTTGCTGGGACCCAGTACTTC
NA	TRBJ1-4	NA	TRBV13	CASSSTLEGSGEKLFF	TGTGCCAGCAGCTCCACCTTAGAGGGTTCAGGTGAAAAACTGTTTTTT
NA	TRBJ1-2	TRBD1	TRBV27	CASSLRAGGNYGYTF	TGTGCCAGCAGTTTGCGGGCAGGGGGAAACTATGGCTACACCTTC
many	TRBJ1-2	NA	TRBV30	CAWFSPGGSYGYTF	TGTGCCTGGTTTTCCCCGGGGGGATCCTATGGCTACACCTTC
NA	TRBJ1-1	NA	TRBV7-3	CASSLGGGTEAFF	TGTGCCAGCAGCTTAGGGGGAGGTACTGAAGCTTTCTTT
NA	TRBJ2-5	NA	TRBV6-1	CASSEARGVETQYF	TGTGCCAGCAGTGAAGCTCGCGGGGTGGAGACCCAGTACTTC
NA	TRBJ2-1	NA	TRBV4-1	CASSQTDRGANEQFF	TGCGCCAGCAGCCAGACGGACCGGGGGGCTAACGAGCAGTTCTTC
NA	TRBJ2-3	TRBD2	TRBV27	CASSLGLATDTQYF	TGTGCCAGCAGTTTGGGACTAGCGACAGATACGCAGTATTTT
once	TRBJ2-1	TRBD2	TRBV7-3	CASSLAGGTYNEQFF	TGTGCCAGCAGCCTAGCGGGGGGGACCTACAATGAGCAGTTCTTC
NA	TRBJ2-5	NA	TRBV10-2	CASTEDRRGETQYF	TGCGCCAGCACCGAGGACCGGAGAGGGGAGACCCAGTACTTC